This is a list of T cell receptor beta chains from one sample in a study of long-term antiretroviral therapy in people with HIV. Here immunoSEQ multiplex PCR was the method, and the copy in TCRdb shows in-frame clones only, minus some. The sample includes 20,000 or so clones, more than 80% of them seen just once. The specimen was unsorted PBMCs, collected 5.9 years after starting antiretroviral therapy. The receptors originated from a man between 25 and 39 years old with HIV. The CDR3 runs from the conserved cysteine through the conserved F or W. A D gene is named only where the DNA matches it firmly. Part of the rows lack a size; the others show once, few, many or a class for expanded clones.

CASSLGLAGIYEQYF	TGCGCCAGCAGCTTGGGACTAGCGGGGATCTACGAGCAGTACTTC	TRBD2	TRBV5-1	TRBJ2-7	few
CASSPRLAGGFYEQYF	TGTGCCAGCTCACCTCGACTAGCGGGAGGGTTCTACGAGCAGTACTTC	TRBD2	TRBV18	TRBJ2-7	.
CATSKDSVNTGELFF	TGTGCCACCAGCAAGGACAGTGTGAACACCGGGGAGCTGTTTTTT	.	TRBV15	TRBJ2-2	.
CASSPQSQGNEQFF	TGTGCCAGCAGCCCCCAAAGCCAGGGCAATGAGCAGTTCTTC	.	TRBV11-3	TRBJ2-1	.
CASSTGTGSYEQYF	TGCGCCAGCAGCACCGGGACAGGCTCCTACGAGCAGTACTTC	TRBD1	TRBV5-1	TRBJ2-7	.
CASSLGGIYEQYF	TGTGCCAGCAGCTTGGGGGGCATCTACGAGCAGTACTTC	.	TRBV11-2	TRBJ2-7	.
CASSLSGDSRFYEQYF	TGTGCCAGCAGTTTATCTGGGGACAGTAGGTTCTACGAGCAGTACTTC	TRBD1	TRBV27	TRBJ2-7	.
CASSLYGASGGGYTF	TGTGCCAGCAGCTTATACGGGGCGTCAGGGGGCGGCTACACCTTC	TRBD1	TRBV7-8	TRBJ1-2	.
CASSPTDGEKLFF	TGTGCCAGCAGCCCTACGGATGGGGAAAAACTGTTTTTT	.	TRBV7-6	TRBJ1-4	.
CSVAGEAYEQYF	TGCAGCGTAGCAGGAGAAGCCTACGAGCAGTACTTC	.	TRBV29-1	TRBJ2-7	.
CASGDSGIQTQYF	TGTGCTAGTGGGGATAGCGGGATTCAGACCCAGTACTTC	TRBD2	TRBV12-5	TRBJ2-5	.
CASRAGGSYEQYF	TGTGCCAGCAGGGCGGGAGGGTCCTACGAGCAGTACTTC	TRBD2	TRBV27	TRBJ2-7	.
CASSRTGGGSTEAFF	TGTGCCAGCAGCCGTACAGGGGGCGGGAGCACTGAAGCTTTCTTT	TRBD1	TRBV14	TRBJ1-1	.
CASSIGGSSYEQYF	TGTGCCAGTAGTATAGGCGGGAGCTCCTACGAGCAGTACTTC	TRBD2	TRBV19	TRBJ2-7	.
CASSDPGPNGYTF	TGTGCCAGTAGTGACCCCGGACCAAATGGCTACACCTTC	.	TRBV19	TRBJ1-2	.
CASGQQASGNTIYF	TGTGCCAGCGGACAACAGGCTTCTGGAAACACCATATATTTT	.	TRBV7-2	TRBJ1-3	.
CASSLAGISGKLFF	TGTGCCAGCAGTTTAGCAGGAATCTCCGGAAAACTGTTTTTT	.	TRBV27	TRBJ1-4	.
CASSLEDRGQYGYTF	TGTGCCAGCAGCTTAGAGGACAGGGGCCAATATGGCTACACCTTC	TRBD1	TRBV7-9	TRBJ1-2	.
CASSLRNRGDQPQHF	TGCGCCAGCAGCCTGAGGAACCGAGGGGATCAGCCCCAGCATTTT	.	TRBV4-3	TRBJ1-5	.
CATSRAGVGTGELFF	TGTGCCACCAGCAGAGCAGGGGTGGGAACCGGGGAGCTGTTTTTT	.	TRBV15	TRBJ2-2	once
CASRETGTLSGNTIYF	TGTGCCAGCAGGGAGACAGGGACTCTCTCTGGAAACACCATATATTTT	TRBD1	TRBV27	TRBJ1-3	.
CASSPGQPAGELFF	TGCGCCAGCAGCCCGGGACAGCCCGCCGGGGAGCTGTTTTTT	TRBD1	TRBV5-1	TRBJ2-2	.
CASSPSRETQYF	TGTGCCAGCAGCCCCTCCCGGGAGACCCAGTACTTC	.	TRBV14	TRBJ2-5	medium-sized
CASSQGRGRILSPHIESKYF	TGTGCCAGCAGCCAAGGGCGGGGGAGAATTCTTAGCCCACACATAGAGTCCAAGTATTTT	TRBD2	TRBV14	TRBJ2-3	.
CASSPARTDFIAFF	TGTGCCAGCTCACCCGCCCGGACAGATTTTATAGCTTTCTTT	.	TRBV18	TRBJ1-1	.
CASSSNQGSGNQPQHF	TGTGCCAGCAGTTCCAACCAGGGAAGCGGCAATCAGCCCCAGCATTTT	.	TRBV6-5	TRBJ1-5	.
CASSHPLVQETQYF	TGTGCCAGCAGCCATCCCCTAGTACAAGAGACCCAGTACTTC	.	TRBV11-1	TRBJ2-5	once
CASSLVGFGEVATEAFF	TGTGCCAGCAGCTTAGTAGGGTTCGGGGAGGTGGCCACTGAAGCTTTCTTT	.	TRBV7-6	TRBJ1-1	.
CASSQPFADTQYF	TGTGCCAGCAGCCAGCCGTTCGCAGATACGCAGTATTTT	.	TRBV4-2	TRBJ2-3	.
CASSGGTYTGELFF	TGTGCCAGTAGTGGCGGGACTTACACCGGGGAGCTGTTTTTT	.	TRBV19	TRBJ2-2	few
CASSLFQRLRGTNTGELFF	TGTGCCAGCAGTTTATTCCAAAGACTCCGGGGCACCAACACCGGGGAGCTGTTTTTT	.	TRBV27	TRBJ2-2	.
CASSGRYTEAFF	TGTGCCAGTAGTGGAAGATACACTGAAGCTTTCTTT	.	TRBV19	TRBJ1-1	.
CASSYYRSNQPQHF	TGTGCCAGCAGTTACTACAGGTCCAATCAGCCCCAGCATTTT	.	TRBV6-6	TRBJ1-5	.
CASSLGTALTEAFF	TGTGCCAGCAGCTTAGGGACGGCCCTCACTGAAGCTTTCTTT	.	TRBV7-3	TRBJ1-1	.
CASSRTGTNQPQHF	TGTGCCAGCAGCCGGACAGGGACGAATCAGCCCCAGCATTTT	TRBD1	TRBV7-9	TRBJ1-5	.
CASSPGSGPSYEQYF	TGTGCCAGCAGCCCCGGTTCAGGTCCTAGCTACGAGCAGTACTTC	.	TRBV11-2	TRBJ2-7	few
CASSLNTGALSYEQYF	TGTGCCAGCAGCCTAAATACAGGGGCTCTTTCCTACGAGCAGTACTTC	TRBD1	TRBV13	TRBJ2-7	.
CASSRDSSYEQYF	TGTGCCAGCAGTCGGGACAGTTCCTACGAGCAGTACTTC	TRBD1	TRBV27	TRBJ2-7	.
CASSYGTVNYGYTF	TGTGCCAGCAGTTATGGGACAGTGAATTATGGCTACACCTTC	TRBD1	TRBV9	TRBJ1-2	.
CSVELWESSYNEQFF	TGCAGCGTTGAGTTGTGGGAGTCCTCCTACAATGAGCAGTTCTTC	.	TRBV29-1	TRBJ2-1	once
CASSHGTELYNEQFF	TGCGCCAGCAGCCACGGGACAGAGCTCTACAATGAGCAGTTCTTC	TRBD1	TRBV5-1	TRBJ2-1	once
CASSPPTGSYEQYF	TGTGCCAGCTCACCACCGACAGGTTCCTACGAGCAGTACTTC	.	TRBV18	TRBJ2-7	few
CAWSTRETQYF	TGTGCCTGGAGCACGAGGGAGACCCAGTACTTC	.	TRBV30	TRBJ2-5	.
CASSLEGINTGELFF	TGTGCCAGCAGCTTGGAGGGGATTAACACCGGGGAGCTGTTTTTT	.	TRBV5-5	TRBJ2-2	.
CASSPRGVVGGYTF	TGTGCCAGCAGCCCCAGAGGGGTGGTCGGGGGCTACACCTTC	.	TRBV7-6	TRBJ1-2	.
CASSLEKGGPSNQPQHF	TGTGCCAGCAGTTTAGAAAAGGGGGGTCCGAGCAATCAGCCCCAGCATTTT	.	TRBV28	TRBJ1-5	.
CASSPPNRGRVNTEAFF	TGTGCCAGCAGCCCCCCGAACAGAGGGAGGGTGAACACTGAAGCTTTCTTT	.	TRBV7-9	TRBJ1-1	.
CASSRQTSGSDEQFF	TGTGCCAGCAGTCGTCAGACTAGCGGGAGTGATGAGCAGTTCTTC	TRBD2	TRBV14	TRBJ2-1	.
CAISPTSGGATGELFF	TGTGCCATCAGCCCGACTAGCGGGGGGGCCACCGGGGAGCTGTTTTTT	TRBD2	TRBV10-3	TRBJ2-2	.
CASSEAPRINQPQHF	TGTGCCAGCAGTGAAGCTCCCAGGATCAATCAGCCCCAGCATTTT	.	TRBV6-1	TRBJ1-5	.
CASSISQGIWYEQYF	TGTGCCAGTAGTATATCGCAGGGCATCTGGTACGAGCAGTACTTC	.	TRBV19	TRBJ2-7	.
CASRTSVLRSSYEQYF	TGTGCCAGCCGGACTAGCGTTTTAAGGAGCTCCTACGAGCAGTACTTC	TRBD2	TRBV14	TRBJ2-7	once
CASSFSSPPEQFF	TGTGCCAGTAGTTTTTCCAGCCCCCCTGAGCAGTTCTTC	.	TRBV19	TRBJ2-1	.
CASSLGDRYNSPLHF	TGTGCCAGCAGCTTAGGCGATCGATATAATTCACCCCTCCACTTT	.	TRBV5-4	TRBJ1-6	.